The clone carrying this TCR beta chain was observed a few times. One entry per CDR3 protein, called by TCRdb with MiXCR from the 5' RACE reads. The sample has about 320,000 distinct CDR3 sequences, more than 13% seen once. The ends were cut back, 6 bases at V and 2 bases at J, with 13 bases in the middle. The germline V gene has CDR1 MNHEY and CDR2 SVGEGT. The CDR3 spans 15 residues. The source of the sample is a study of T-cell memory formation after mild COVID-19. The TCR comes from a man aged 18 to 29 who had mild COVID-19 (a few samples of this study predate the infection). Cell type and time point are not known. The chain uses TRBV6-2 or TRBV6-3 and TRBJ2-2; D gene ambiguous. The sequenced sample was PBMCs or a T cell subset sorted from them (not recorded which). The CDR3 nucleotides are TGTGCCAGCAGCTCCCTTAGTAGAAACACCGGGGAGCTGTTTTTT. This translates into CASSSLSRNTGELFF.